This T cell receptor (beta chain) is drawn from a study of blood T cell repertoires in COVID-19. Across the study: Specimens from acute and convalescent COVID-19 originated in the United States, Italy and Spain. The cDNA or gDNA used as material had been derived from T cells, B-cell-depleted T cells, or PBMCs.

This clone was found once. In the original processing: Estimation of nucleated cell counts relied on the amplification of reference gene primers. The assay was immunoSEQ multiplex PCR, and TCRdb's table has in-frame clones only and misses some. The DNA was the basis for D and trimming; V, J and clone size are from that table. The sample includes about 64,000 clones, more than 80% seen only once; the top ten take over 8%. V dropped 4 bases and J dropped 6 bases, with 12 bases sitting between them. CDR3 length: 12 amino acids. Germline V gene sequence: CDR1 SQVTM, CDR2 ANQGSEA. Sequences were obtained from peripheral blood. The receptor's source is a woman of 80 years or more with active COVID-19. This chain links TRBV29-1 with TRBJ1-2; perhaps TRBD1 as D (5 bases). This CDR3 reads CSVGQGGNGYTF. The CDR3 bases are TGCAGCGTTGGGCAGGGTGGTAATGGCTACACCTTC.